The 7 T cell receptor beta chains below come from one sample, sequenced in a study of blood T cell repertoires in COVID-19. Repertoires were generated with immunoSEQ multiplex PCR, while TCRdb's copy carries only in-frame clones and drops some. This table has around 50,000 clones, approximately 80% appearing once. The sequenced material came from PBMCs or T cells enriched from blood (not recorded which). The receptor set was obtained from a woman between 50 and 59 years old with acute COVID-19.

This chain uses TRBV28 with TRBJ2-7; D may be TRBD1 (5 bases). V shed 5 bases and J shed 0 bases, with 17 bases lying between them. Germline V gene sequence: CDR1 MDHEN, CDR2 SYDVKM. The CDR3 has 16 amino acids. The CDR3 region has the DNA TGTGCCAGCAGTCCCCTCAAAGGGGCAGGCTCCTACGAGCAGTACTTC. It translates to CASSPLKGAGSYEQYF.

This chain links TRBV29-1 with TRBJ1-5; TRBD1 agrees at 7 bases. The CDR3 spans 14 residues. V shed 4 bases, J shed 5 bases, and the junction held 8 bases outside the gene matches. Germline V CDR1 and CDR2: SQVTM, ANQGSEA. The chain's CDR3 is CSVAEGGWDQPQHF. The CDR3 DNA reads TGCAGCGTTGCGGAAGGGGGCTGGGATCAGCCCCAGCATTTT.

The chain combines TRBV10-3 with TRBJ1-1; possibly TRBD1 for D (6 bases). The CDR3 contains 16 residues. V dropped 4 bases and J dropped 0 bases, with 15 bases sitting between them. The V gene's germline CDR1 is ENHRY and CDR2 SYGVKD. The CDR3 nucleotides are TGTGCCATCAGTGGGACAGATCGCCTCATGAACACTGAAGCTTTCTTT. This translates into CAISGTDRLMNTEAFF.

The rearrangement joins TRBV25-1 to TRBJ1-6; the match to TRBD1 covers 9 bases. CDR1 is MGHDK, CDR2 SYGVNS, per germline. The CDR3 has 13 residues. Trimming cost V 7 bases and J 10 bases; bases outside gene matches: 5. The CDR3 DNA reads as TGTGCCAGCAATCGGGACAGGGCATCACCCCTCCACTTT. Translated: CASNRDRASPLHF.

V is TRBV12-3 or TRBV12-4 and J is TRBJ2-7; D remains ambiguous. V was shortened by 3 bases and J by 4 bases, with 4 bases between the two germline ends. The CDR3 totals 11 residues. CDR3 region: CASSFAYEQYF. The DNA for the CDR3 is TGTGCCAGCAGTTTCGCGTACGAGCAGTACTTC.

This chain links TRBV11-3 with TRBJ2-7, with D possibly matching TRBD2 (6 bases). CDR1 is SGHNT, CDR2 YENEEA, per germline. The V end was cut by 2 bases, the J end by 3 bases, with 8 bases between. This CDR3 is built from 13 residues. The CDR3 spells CASSLFGGYEQYF. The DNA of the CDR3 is TGTGCCAGCAGCTTATTCGGGGGCTACGAGCAGTACTTC.

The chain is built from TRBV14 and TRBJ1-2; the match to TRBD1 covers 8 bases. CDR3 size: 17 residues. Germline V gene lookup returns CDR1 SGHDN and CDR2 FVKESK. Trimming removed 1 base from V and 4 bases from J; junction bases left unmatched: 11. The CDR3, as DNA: TGTGCCAGCAGCCAAGGGGGGCCCAGGGGGCCCATCTATGGCTACACCTTC. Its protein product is CASSQGGPRGPIYGYTF.